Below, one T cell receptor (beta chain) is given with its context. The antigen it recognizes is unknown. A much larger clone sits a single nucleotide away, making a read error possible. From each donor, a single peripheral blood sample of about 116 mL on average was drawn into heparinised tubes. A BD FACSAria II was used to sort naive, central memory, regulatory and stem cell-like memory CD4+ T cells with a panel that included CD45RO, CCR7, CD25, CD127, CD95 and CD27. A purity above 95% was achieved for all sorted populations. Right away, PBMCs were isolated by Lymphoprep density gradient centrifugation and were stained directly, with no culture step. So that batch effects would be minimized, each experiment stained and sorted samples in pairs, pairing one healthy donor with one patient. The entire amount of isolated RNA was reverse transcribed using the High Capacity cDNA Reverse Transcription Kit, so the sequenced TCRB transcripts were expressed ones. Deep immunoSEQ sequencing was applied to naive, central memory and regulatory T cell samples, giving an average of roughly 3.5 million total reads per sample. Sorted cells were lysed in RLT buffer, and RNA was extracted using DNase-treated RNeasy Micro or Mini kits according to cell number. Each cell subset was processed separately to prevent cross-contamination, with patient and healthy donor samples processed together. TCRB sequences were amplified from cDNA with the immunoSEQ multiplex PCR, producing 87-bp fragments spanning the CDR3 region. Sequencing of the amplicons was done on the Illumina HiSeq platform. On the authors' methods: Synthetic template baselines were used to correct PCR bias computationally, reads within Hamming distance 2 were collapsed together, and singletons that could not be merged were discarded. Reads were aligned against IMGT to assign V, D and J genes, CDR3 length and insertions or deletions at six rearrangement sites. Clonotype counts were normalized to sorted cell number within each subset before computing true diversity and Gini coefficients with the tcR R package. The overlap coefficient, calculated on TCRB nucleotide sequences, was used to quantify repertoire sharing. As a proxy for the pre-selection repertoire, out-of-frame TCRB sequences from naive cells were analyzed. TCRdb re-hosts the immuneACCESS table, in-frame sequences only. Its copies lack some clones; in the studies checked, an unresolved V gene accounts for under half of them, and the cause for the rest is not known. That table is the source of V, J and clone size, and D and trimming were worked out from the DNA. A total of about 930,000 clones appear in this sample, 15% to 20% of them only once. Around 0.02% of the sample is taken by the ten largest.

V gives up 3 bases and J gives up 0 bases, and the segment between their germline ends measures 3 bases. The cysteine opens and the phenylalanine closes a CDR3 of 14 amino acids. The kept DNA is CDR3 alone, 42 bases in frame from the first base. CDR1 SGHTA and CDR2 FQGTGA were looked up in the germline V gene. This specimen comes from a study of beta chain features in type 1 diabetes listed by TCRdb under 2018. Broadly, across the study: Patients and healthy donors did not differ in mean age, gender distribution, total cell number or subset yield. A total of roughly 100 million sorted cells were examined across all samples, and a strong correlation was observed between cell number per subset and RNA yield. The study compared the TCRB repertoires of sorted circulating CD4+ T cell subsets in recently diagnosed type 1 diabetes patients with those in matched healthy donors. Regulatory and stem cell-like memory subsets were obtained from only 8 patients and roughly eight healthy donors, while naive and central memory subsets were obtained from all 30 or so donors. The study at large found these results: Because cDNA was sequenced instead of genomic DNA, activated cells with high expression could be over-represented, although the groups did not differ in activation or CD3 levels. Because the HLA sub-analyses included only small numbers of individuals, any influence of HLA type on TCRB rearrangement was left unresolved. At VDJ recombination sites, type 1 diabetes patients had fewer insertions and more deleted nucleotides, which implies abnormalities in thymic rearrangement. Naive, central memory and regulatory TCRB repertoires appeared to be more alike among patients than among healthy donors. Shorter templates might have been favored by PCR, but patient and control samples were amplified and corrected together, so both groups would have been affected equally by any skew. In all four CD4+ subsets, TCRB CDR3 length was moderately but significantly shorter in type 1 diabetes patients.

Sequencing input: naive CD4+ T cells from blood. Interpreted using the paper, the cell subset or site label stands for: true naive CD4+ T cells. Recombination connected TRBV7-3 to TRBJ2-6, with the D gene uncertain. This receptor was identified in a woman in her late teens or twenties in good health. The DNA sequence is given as TGTGCCAGCAGCTTTAACTCTGGGGCCAACGTCCTGACTTTC. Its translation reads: CASSFNSGANVLTF.